The present T cell receptor beta chain was sequenced within a study of cytomegalovirus exposure and HLA in healthy donors. Comments on this clone: Its target is not known.

CDR3 length: 16 amino acids. The germline gives CDR1 SGHTA, CDR2 FQGNSA. V shed 5 bases and J shed 7 bases, with 21 bases lying between them. Study-level findings and limits: In vitro work confirmed that a few CMV-associated chains recognize CMV antigens. Some TCR beta chains (about 180 of them) were listed as cytomegalovirus-associated.

Here immunoSEQ multiplex PCR was the method, and the copy in TCRdb shows in-frame clones only, minus some. The table includes around 130,000 clones, roughly 91% detected once. Sequenced: PBMCs. The origin of this receptor is a man aged 25-45 years in good health and CMV-seronegative. The rearrangement uses TRBV7-2 and TRBJ2-1; TRBD1 is a possible D gene (5 bases). The DNA of the CDR3 is TGTGCCAGCAGCCCAGGTGGGGCCAGGGTAATAAATGAGCAGTTCTTC. Translated: CASSPGGARVINEQFF.